The 2 T cell receptor beta chains in this list originate from one sample, sequenced in a study of blood T cells in healthy people across ages. Through a sample-barcoded 5' primer and a J-beta primer mix, a second PCR was run for about 6 to 11 cycles. TCRdb called the 5' RACE reads again in MiXCR, with one record for every CDR3 protein. Of more than 800,000 distinct CDR3 sequences detected, around 30% appear once; the ten largest clones hold roughly 17%. Sequencing used blood. The origin of the receptors is a woman aged 80 or over in good health.

This clonotype was detected a few times. J is TRBJ1-2 and V is TRBV3-1; D unresolved. Germline CDR1 reads LGHDT; CDR2 reads YNNKEL (reference sequence). The CDR3 has 14 residues. V lost 1 base and J 2 bases, leaving 8 bases between the germline ends. CDR3 sequence (DNA): TGTGCCAGCAGCCAAGGAACACCCAACTATGGCTACACCTTC. It specifies CASSQGTPNYGYTF.

The rearrangement links TRBV19 to TRBJ2-2, with D possibly matching TRBD1 (5 bases). Trimming shortened V by 6 bases and J by 0 bases, and 11 bases separated the two germline ends. This CDR3 is built from 15 residues. Looked up from germline, CDR1 is LNHDA and CDR2 is SQIVND (reference sequence). The CDR3 spells CASSRQPANTGELFF. CDR3 bases: TGTGCCAGTAGCAGACAGCCCGCGAACACCGGGGAGCTGTTTTTT.